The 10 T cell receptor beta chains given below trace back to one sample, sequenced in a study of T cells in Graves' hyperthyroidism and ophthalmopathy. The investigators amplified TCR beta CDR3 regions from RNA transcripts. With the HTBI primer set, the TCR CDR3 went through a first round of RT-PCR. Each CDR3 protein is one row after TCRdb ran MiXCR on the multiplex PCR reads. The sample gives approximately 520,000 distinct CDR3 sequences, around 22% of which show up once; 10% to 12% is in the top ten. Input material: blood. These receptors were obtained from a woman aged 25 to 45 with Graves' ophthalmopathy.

The CDR3 nucleotides are TGTGCCAGCAGGACAGGGTCGAACACCGGGGAGCTGTTTTTT. The encoded protein is CASRTGSNTGELFF. The gene calls are TRBV6-1 and TRBJ2-2, with TRBD1 matching over 7 bases. The junction had 1 base not matched to a gene; V was cut back by 6 bases and J by 0 bases. The CDR3 covers 14 residues. Germline V gene data show CDR1 as MNHNS and CDR2 as SASEGT.

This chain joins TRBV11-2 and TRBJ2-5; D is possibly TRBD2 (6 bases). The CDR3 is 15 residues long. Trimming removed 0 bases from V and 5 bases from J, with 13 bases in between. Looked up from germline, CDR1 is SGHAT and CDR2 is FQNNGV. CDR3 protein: CASSLDLGLSETQYF. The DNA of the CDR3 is TGTGCCAGCAGCTTAGATCTCGGACTATCGGAGACCCAGTACTTC. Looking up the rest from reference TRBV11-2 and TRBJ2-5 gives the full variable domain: EAGVAQSPRYKIIEKRQSVAFWCNPISGHATLYWYQQILGQGPKLLIQFQNNGVVDDSQLPKDRFSAERLKGVDSTLKIQPAKLEDSAVYLCASSLDLGLSETQYFGPGTRLLVL.

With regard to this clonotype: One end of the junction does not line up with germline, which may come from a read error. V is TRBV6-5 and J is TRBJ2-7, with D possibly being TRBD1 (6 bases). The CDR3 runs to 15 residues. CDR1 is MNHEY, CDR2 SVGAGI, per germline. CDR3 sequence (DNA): TGTGCCCGCAGTTTGGGGGCAACGCCCACCTACGAGCAGTACTTC. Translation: CARSLGATPTYEQYF.

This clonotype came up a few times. The DNA for the CDR3 is TGTGCCAGCACCCCGGGGCGGGTGAACACTGAAGCTTTCTTT. This translates into CASTPGRVNTEAFF. The chain has TRBV28 and TRBJ1-1, with D perhaps TRBD1 (5 bases). The CDR3 runs to 14 residues. V was clipped by 7 bases and J by 0 bases, with 12 bases between them. Germline CDR1 and CDR2: MDHEN and SYDVKM.

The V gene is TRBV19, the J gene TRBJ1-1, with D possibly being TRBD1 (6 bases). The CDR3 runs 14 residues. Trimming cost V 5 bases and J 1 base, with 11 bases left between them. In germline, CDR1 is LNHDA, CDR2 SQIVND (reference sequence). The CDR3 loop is CASSRGHRNTEAFF. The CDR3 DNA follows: TGTGCCAGTAGTCGGGGACATCGGAACACTGAAGCTTTCTTT.

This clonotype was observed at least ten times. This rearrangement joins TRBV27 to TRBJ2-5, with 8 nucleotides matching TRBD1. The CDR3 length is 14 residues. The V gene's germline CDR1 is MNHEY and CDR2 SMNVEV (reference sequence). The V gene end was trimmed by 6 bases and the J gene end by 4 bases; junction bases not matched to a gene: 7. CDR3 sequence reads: CASREGQGVETQYF. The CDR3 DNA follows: TGTGCCAGCAGGGAAGGACAGGGAGTAGAGACCCAGTACTTC.

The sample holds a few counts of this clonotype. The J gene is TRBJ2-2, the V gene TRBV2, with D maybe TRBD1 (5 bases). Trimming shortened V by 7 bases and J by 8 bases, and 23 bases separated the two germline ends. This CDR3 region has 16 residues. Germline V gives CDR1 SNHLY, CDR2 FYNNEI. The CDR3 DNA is TGTGCCAGCAACCCTACACGGCAGGGCCCACCGGGGGAGCTGTTTTTT. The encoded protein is CASNPTRQGPPGELFF.

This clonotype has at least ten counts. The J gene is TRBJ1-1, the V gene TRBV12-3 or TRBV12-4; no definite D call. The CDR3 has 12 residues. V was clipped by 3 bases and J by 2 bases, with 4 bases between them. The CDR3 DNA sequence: TGTGCCAGCAGTTTGAGAAACACTGAAGCTTTCTTT. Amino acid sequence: CASSLRNTEAFF.

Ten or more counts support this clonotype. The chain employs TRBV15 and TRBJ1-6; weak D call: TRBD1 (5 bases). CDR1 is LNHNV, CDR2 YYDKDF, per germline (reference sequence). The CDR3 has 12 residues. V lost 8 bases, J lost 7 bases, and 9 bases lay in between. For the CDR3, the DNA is TGTGCCACCCAGTGGGGCAATTCACCCCTCCACTTT. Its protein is CATQWGNSPLHF.

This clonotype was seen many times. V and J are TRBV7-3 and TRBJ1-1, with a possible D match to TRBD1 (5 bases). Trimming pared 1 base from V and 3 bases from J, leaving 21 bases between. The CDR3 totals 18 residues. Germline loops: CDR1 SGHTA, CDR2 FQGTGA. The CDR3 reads CASSLSGLAATTDTEAFF. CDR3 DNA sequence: TGTGCCAGCAGCTTAAGTGGGTTGGCGGCGACGACAGACACTGAAGCTTTCTTT.